The rows below give T cell receptor beta chains drawn from one sample of a study of cytomegalovirus exposure and HLA in healthy donors. The method was immunoSEQ multiplex PCR; TCRdb's version includes in-frame clones alone and lacks a portion of them. This repertoire shows fewer than 200,000 clones, approximately 75% found once; its top ten account for roughly 1.6%. The sequencing sample was made of PBMCs. These receptors all stem from a girl aged 5-17 years in good health and CMV-seronegative. The CDR3 runs from the conserved cysteine through the conserved F or W. The order of the fields is CDR3 protein, CDR3 DNA, V gene, D gene, clone size, J gene. A D gene is named only where the DNA matches it firmly. Clone size, where shown, is once, few, many, or a class for clones that have expanded.

CASSLAGHTEAFF | TGTGCCAGCAGCTTAGCCGGTCACACTGAAGCTTTCTTT | TRBV7-3 | NA | NA | TRBJ1-1
CASSARDSPPNEQFF | TGTGCTAGCAGCGCCCGGGACAGCCCGCCAAATGAGCAGTTCTTC | TRBV7-7 | TRBD1 | NA | TRBJ2-1
CASSPPTGGENTEAFF | TGTGCCAGCAGCCCACCGACAGGGGGAGAGAACACTGAAGCTTTCTTT | TRBV7-6 | TRBD1 | NA | TRBJ1-1
CASSADTRGRGYGYTF | TGCGCCAGCAGTGCGGATACTCGGGGCAGGGGCTATGGCTACACCTTC | TRBV10-1 | NA | NA | TRBJ1-2
CASSRTGWNTEAFF | TGTGCCAGCAGTCGAACAGGATGGAACACTGAAGCTTTCTTT | TRBV7-3 | NA | few | TRBJ1-1
CASSQRGTADTQYF | TGTGCCAGCAGCCAGCGGGGGACTGCAGATACGCAGTATTTT | TRBV6-5 | TRBD2 | NA | TRBJ2-3
CASRRGHSQETQYF | TGTGCCAGTAGACGAGGACATTCACAAGAGACCCAGTACTTC | TRBV19 | NA | NA | TRBJ2-5
CASSFGQGATYEQYF | TGTGCCAGCAGCTTCGGACAGGGGGCGACCTACGAGCAGTACTTC | TRBV7-6 | TRBD1 | NA | TRBJ2-7
CATSSVGQTQYF | TGTGCCACCAGTTCGGTGGGCCAGACCCAGTACTTC | TRBV15 | NA | NA | TRBJ2-5
CASSPGGNSGANVLTF | TGTGCCAGCAGCCCTGGCGGGAACTCTGGGGCCAACGTCCTGACTTTC | TRBV5-4 | NA | NA | TRBJ2-6
CASSLGEYNEQFF | TGTGCCAGCAGCTTAGGCGAATACAATGAGCAGTTCTTC | TRBV7-9 | NA | once | TRBJ2-1
CASRQIGGGLRSSYNEQFF | TGCGCCAGCAGGCAAATAGGCGGGGGGCTCCGTAGCTCCTACAATGAGCAGTTCTTC | TRBV4-1 | TRBD2 | once | TRBJ2-1
CASSEGDSNYGYTF | TGTGCCAGCAGTGAAGGGGACAGCAACTATGGCTACACCTTC | TRBV6-1 | TRBD1 | NA | TRBJ1-2
CATRVENQPQHF | TGTGCCACGCGAGTAGAGAATCAGCCCCAGCATTTT | TRBV19 | NA | NA | TRBJ1-5
CASGPKRQGGELFF | TGTGCTAGTGGCCCCAAGAGGCAGGGCGGGGAGCTGTTTTTT | TRBV12-5 | NA | NA | TRBJ2-2
CASSFFLPQGQDNEKLFF | TGTGCCAGCAGTTTTTTTTTACCCCAGGGACAGGATAATGAAAAACTGTTTTTT | TRBV28 | TRBD1 | NA | TRBJ1-4
CASSRGSWDTEAFF | TGTGCCAGCAGCCGGGGGAGTTGGGACACTGAAGCTTTCTTT | TRBV7-3 | NA | NA | TRBJ1-1
CASSSVGTANTGELFF | TGTGCCAGTAGTAGCGTGGGGACAGCGAACACCGGGGAGCTGTTTTTT | TRBV19 | TRBD1 | NA | TRBJ2-2
CASSLSAGVYNEQFF | TGTGCCAGCAGCTTATCGGCGGGGGTTTACAATGAGCAGTTCTTC | TRBV7-3 | TRBD2 | once | TRBJ2-1
CASMSGRARQPQHF | TGTGCCAGCATGAGCGGTCGGGCACGGCAGCCCCAGCATTTT | TRBV6-1 | NA | NA | TRBJ1-5
CASSVEIAGGRGEQFF | TGTGCCAGCAGCGTAGAGATAGCGGGCGGCCGGGGTGAGCAGTTCTTC | TRBV9 | TRBD2 | NA | TRBJ2-1
CASSMASNQPQHF | TGTGCCAGTAGTATGGCTAGCAATCAGCCCCAGCATTTT | TRBV19 | NA | NA | TRBJ1-5
CASSRQPPLSNQPQHF | TGTGCCAGCTCCCGACAGCCACCGCTTAGCAATCAGCCCCAGCATTTT | TRBV18 | NA | NA | TRBJ1-5
CASSPPAGKETQYF | TGTGCCAGCTCACCCCCTGCGGGGAAGGAGACCCAGTACTTC | TRBV18 | NA | NA | TRBJ2-5
CASSPGTGINSPLHF | TGTGCCAGCAGCCCCGGGACAGGAATCAATTCACCCCTCCACTTT | TRBV7-2 | TRBD1 | few | TRBJ1-6
CASSLAPGGAGNTIYF | TGCGCCAGCAGCTTGGCCCCGGGGGGGGCTGGAAACACCATATATTTT | TRBV5-1 | NA | NA | TRBJ1-3
CASSVGDRENQPQHF | TGTGCCAGCAGCGTAGGGGACAGGGAAAATCAGCCCCAGCATTTT | TRBV9 | TRBD1 | NA | TRBJ1-5
CASSPDRHRSEAFF | TGCGCCAGCAGCCCTGACAGACACAGGTCTGAAGCTTTCTTT | TRBV5-1 | NA | few | TRBJ1-1
CASSFVQSNEKLFF | TGTGCCAGCAGCTTCGTACAAAGTAATGAAAAACTGTTTTTT | TRBV5-6 | NA | NA | TRBJ1-4
CASSSGQGNTEAFF | TGCGCCAGCAGCTCGGGACAGGGGAACACTGAAGCTTTCTTT | TRBV5-1 | TRBD1 | NA | TRBJ1-1
CASSEAPEGRDTEAFF | TGTGCCAGCAGTGAAGCGCCAGAAGGGAGAGACACTGAAGCTTTCTTT | TRBV6-1 | NA | few | TRBJ1-1
CASSESDVWNTEAFF | TGTGCCAGCAGTGAAAGCGACGTCTGGAACACTGAAGCTTTCTTT | TRBV25-1 | NA | NA | TRBJ1-1
CASSQNTILNSPLHF | TGCGCCAGCAGCCAAAACACGATATTAAATTCACCCCTCCACTTT | TRBV5-1 | NA | NA | TRBJ1-6
CASSLVLAGEETQYF | TGTGCCAGCAGCTTGGTGCTAGCGGGGGAAGAGACCCAGTACTTC | TRBV5-4 | TRBD2 | NA | TRBJ2-5
CASSPQASANYGYTF | TGTGCCAGCAGCCCGCAGGCCTCAGCTAACTATGGCTACACCTTC | TRBV11-2 | NA | NA | TRBJ1-2
CASSPLRGGNSPLHF | TGTGCCAGCAGCCCCTTGAGAGGGGGCAATTCACCCCTCCACTTT | TRBV7-9 | TRBD1 | NA | TRBJ1-6
CASSYGGGDYGYTF | TGTGCCAGCAGTTATGGGGGGGGAGACTATGGCTACACCTTC | TRBV6-6 | NA | NA | TRBJ1-2
CSVGGAQEAQYF | TGCAGCGTTGGAGGAGCCCAAGAGGCCCAGTACTTC | TRBV29-1 | NA | few | TRBJ2-5
CASSRQGSTEAFF | TGCGCCAGCAGTCGACAGGGGAGCACTGAAGCTTTCTTT | TRBV10-1 | TRBD1 | once | TRBJ1-1
CASRSKRQGAWNSPLHF | TGTGCCAGCAGAAGTAAGAGACAGGGGGCTTGGAATTCACCCCTCCACTTT | TRBV5-6 | TRBD1 | NA | TRBJ1-6
CASSIKRITDTQYF | TGTGCCAGTAGTATCAAGAGGATCACAGATACGCAGTATTTT | TRBV19 | NA | NA | TRBJ2-3
CASSEAGQTGNTIYF | TGTGCCAGCAGTGAAGCTGGGCAGACTGGAAACACCATATATTTT | TRBV2 | NA | few | TRBJ1-3
CASSEDPGGAKNIQYF | TGTGCCAGCAGTGAGGACCCCGGGGGAGCCAAAAACATTCAGTACTTC | TRBV2 | NA | NA | TRBJ2-4
CASTLRTGGVGEQYF | TGTGCCAGCACCCTAAGGACAGGGGGCGTCGGCGAGCAGTACTTC | TRBV2 | TRBD1 | NA | TRBJ2-7
CASSPRGAGEAFF | TGTGCCAGCAGTCCCAGGGGGGCCGGTGAAGCTTTCTTT | TRBV6-1 | TRBD1 | few | TRBJ1-1
CASSLASGSSYNEQFF | TGCGCCAGCAGCTTGGCCTCAGGTAGCTCCTACAATGAGCAGTTCTTC | TRBV5-1 | NA | NA | TRBJ2-1
CATSSLGRGLAKNIQYF | TGTGCCACCAGCAGCCTAGGGAGGGGTCTGGCCAAAAACATTCAGTACTTC | TRBV15 | TRBD2 | NA | TRBJ2-4